Below are 24 T cell receptor beta chains sequenced from a single sample in a study of blood T cell repertoires in COVID-19. Profiling relied on immunoSEQ multiplex PCR, and the TCRdb table lists in-frame clones only, not all of them. The data contain more than 300,000 clones, under 90% of them singletons. Sequencing input: PBMCs or T cells enriched from blood (not recorded which). The source is a woman in her twenties or thirties who had recovered from COVID-19.

This chain links TRBV27 with TRBJ2-1; D is possibly TRBD2 (6 bases). The CDR3 length is 17 residues. Per the germline V gene, CDR1 is MNHEY and CDR2 is SMNVEV (reference sequence). Trimming left V 3 bases short and J 2 bases short, with 17 bases between. CDR3 in amino acids: CASSFILRRAPYNEQFF. CDR3 nucleotide sequence: TGTGCCAGCAGTTTTATACTGAGGAGGGCCCCCTACAATGAGCAGTTCTTC.

This chain connects TRBV5-1 to TRBJ1-2; a possible D gene is TRBD1 (6 bases). The CDR3 runs 16 residues. Germline V CDR1 and CDR2: SGHRS, YFSETQ. Trimming removed 0 bases at V and 5 bases at J, with 17 bases between. For the CDR3, the DNA is TGCGCCAGCAGCTTGGCCCTTCGGGACAACGGGTATGGCTACACCTTC. It translates to CASSLALRDNGYGYTF.

The chain carries TRBV2 and TRBJ2-7; 9 bases fit TRBD1. Germline V gene sequence: CDR1 SNHLY, CDR2 FYNNEI. The CDR3 runs 15 residues. The J segment lost 5 bases and the V segment lost 5 bases, leaving 10 bases of the junction unmatched. The chain's CDR3 is CASSLSDRGRDEQYF. The CDR3 bases are TGTGCCAGCAGTCTAAGTGACAGGGGGAGGGACGAGCAGTACTTC. Full variable domain (outside the CDR3, taken from reference TRBV2 and TRBJ2-7): EPEVTQTPSHQVTQMGQEVILRCVPISNHLYFYWYRQILGQKVEFLVSFYNNEISEKSEIFDDQFSVERPDGSNFTLKIRSTKLEDSAMYFCASSLSDRGRDEQYFGPGTRLTVT.

V is TRBV19 and J is TRBJ1-5; D gene ambiguous. The CDR3 extends over 14 amino acids. Germline V lookup: CDR1 LNHDA, CDR2 SQIVND (reference sequence). Trimming took 1 base from V and 6 from J, leaving 10 bases between them. The CDR3 DNA sequence: TGTGCCAGTAGTATAGGCAGGATGGGTCAGCCCCAGCATTTT. Its translation is CASSIGRMGQPQHF.

V is TRBV5-1 and J is TRBJ1-1, with 7 bases that match TRBD1. CDR3 length: 14 amino acids. CDR1 and CDR2 from the germline V gene are SGHRS and YFSETQ. Unmatched junction bases numbered 7, after V lost 5 bases and J lost 3 bases. As DNA, the CDR3 is TGCGCCAGCAGGCGACAGGGATGGGACACTGAAGCTTTCTTT. This encodes CASRRQGWDTEAFF.

In its sample, this clone was seen once. The V call is TRBV5-4, the J call TRBJ1-1; 7 bases agree with TRBD1. Germline CDR1 and CDR2: SGHNT and YYREEE (reference sequence). V trimming: 1 base; J trimming: 5 bases; junction bases outside the gene matches: 11. This CDR3 is 16 amino acids long. Written as DNA, the CDR3 is TGTGCCAGCAGCTTGAGAGGAAGGGGGCCGGAGACTGAAGCTTTCTTT. Its protein product is CASSLRGRGPETEAFF. The entire variable domain, with the rest obtained from reference TRBV5-4 and TRBJ1-1, is as follows: ETGVTQSPTHLIKTRGQQVTLRCSSQSGHNTVSWYQQALGQGPQFIFQYYREEENGRGNFPPRFSGLQFPNYSSELNVNALELDDSALYLCASSLRGRGPETEAFFGQGTRLTVV.

This rearrangement joins TRBV5-8 to TRBJ2-2; 10 bases line up with TRBD2. Germline lookup yields CDR1 SGHTS and CDR2 YDEGEE. CDR3 length: 20 residues. V shed 4 bases and J 6 bases; nucleotides not matched to a gene: 21. The CDR3 coding sequence is TGTGCCAGCAGCACCTCAGGGTCCTCTTGGAGCGGGAGGGCCTCCGGGGAGCTGTTTTTT. Translation gives CASSTSGSSWSGRASGELFF.

The rearrangement links TRBV7-2 to TRBJ1-1; TRBD1 aligns across 8 bases. After removal of 6 bases from V and 7 bases from J, the junction contained 1 base not matched to a gene. The CDR3 has 11 amino acids. Germline values: CDR1 SGHTA, CDR2 FQGNSA. The CDR3 region is CASSDRGEAFF. In DNA, the CDR3 is TGTGCCAGCAGTGACAGGGGTGAAGCTTTCTTT.

This clone was observed a single time. This chain joins TRBV19 and TRBJ1-5, with 10 positions matching TRBD1. J was trimmed by 3 bases and V by 5 bases; bases with no gene match: 4. The germline V gene encodes CDR1 LNHDA and CDR2 SQIVND (reference sequence). The CDR3 sequence is 15 residues long. For the CDR3, the DNA is TGTGCCAGTAGTGTGGGACAGGGGATCAATCAGCCCCAGCATTTT. It is translated as CASSVGQGINQPQHF. The whole variable domain, filled in from reference TRBV19 and TRBJ1-5, reads DGGITQSPKYLFRKEGQNVTLSCEQNLNHDAMYWYRQDPGQGLRLIYYSQIVNDFQKGDIAEGYSVSREKKESFPLTVTSAQKNPTAFYLCASSVGQGINQPQHFGDGTRLSIL.

The chain combines TRBV5-4 with TRBJ2-5, with a weak D call TRBD2 (7 bases). V lost 0 bases and J lost 3, with 12 bases in between. The CDR3 loop spans 15 amino acids. Looked up from germline, CDR1 is SGHNT and CDR2 is YYREEE (reference sequence). CDR3 DNA sequence: TGTGCCAGCAGCTTGGCGGGGGGCGGGGAAGAGACCCAGTACTTC. Residues: CASSLAGGGEETQYF.

Only one count was recorded for this clone. The V and J genes are TRBV9 and TRBJ1-3; D is perhaps TRBD1 (6 bases). CDR1 is SGDLS, CDR2 YYNGEE, per germline. V was shortened by 1 base and J by 2 bases, with 10 bases between the two germline ends. This CDR3 is built from 15 residues. CDR3 loop: CASSVQAGAGNTIYF. The CDR3 DNA reads TGTGCCAGCAGCGTACAGGCAGGGGCTGGAAACACCATATATTTT.

This clone was recorded once. This rearrangement joins TRBV7-8 to TRBJ1-5, with a possible D match to TRBD1 (6 bases). Germline V lookup: CDR1 SGHVS, CDR2 FQNEAQ. The V and J ends lost 1 base and 0 bases respectively, with 10 bases between them. CDR3 length: 16 residues. CDR3 in amino acids: CASSLEGVISNQPQHF. In nucleotides, the CDR3 is TGTGCCAGCAGCTTAGAGGGGGTGATTAGCAATCAGCCCCAGCATTTT.

The chain combines TRBV10-1 with TRBJ2-7; 10 bases are shared with TRBD2. The CDR3 extends over 16 amino acids. Germline loops: CDR1 WNHNN, CDR2 SYGVQD (reference sequence). V trimming: 3 bases; J trimming: 5 bases; junction bases outside the gene matches: 10. This chain's CDR3 is CASSDSGAGGPHEQYF. The DNA of the CDR3 is TGCGCCAGCAGTGATAGTGGAGCGGGAGGGCCCCACGAGCAGTACTTC.

The rearrangement joins TRBV19 to TRBJ2-3; D is ambiguous. This CDR3 has 14 residues. The germline V gene has CDR1 LNHDA and CDR2 SQIVND (reference sequence). V gave up 5 bases and J gave up 0 bases, with 9 bases separating them. The CDR3 DNA is TGTGCCAGTAGTCTCGCGTACAGCACAGATACGCAGTATTTT. Encoded protein: CASSLAYSTDTQYF.

The chain is built from TRBV7-8 and TRBJ1-4; no clear D. Per germline, CDR1 SGHVS and CDR2 FQNEAQ. The ends were cut back, 3 bases at V and 0 bases at J, with 8 bases in the middle. The CDR3 sequence is 15 residues long. The CDR3 nucleotides are TGTGCCAGCAGCTTGAGGGAGGCAACTAATGAAAAACTGTTTTTT. Translation gives CASSLREATNEKLFF.

V and J are TRBV9 and TRBJ1-3; TRBD1 might be the D (5 bases). Germline values: CDR1 SGDLS, CDR2 YYNGEE. The CDR3 is 13 residues long. V dropped 6 bases and J dropped 2 bases, with 9 bases sitting between them. Written as DNA, the CDR3 is TGTGCCAGCACAAGGGGTCCTGGAAACACCATATATTTT. Amino acid sequence: CASTRGPGNTIYF.

The rearrangement links TRBV6-4 to TRBJ2-1; TRBD2 matches 9 bases. With 10 bases clipped from V and 8 bases from J, the junction kept 9 bases outside the gene matches. Germline loops: CDR1 MRHNA, CDR2 SNTAGT. The CDR3 sequence is 13 residues long. The CDR3 DNA reads as TGTGCCACCGCGCCGGGACTAGCAGATGAGCAGTTCTTC. This translates into CATAPGLADEQFF.

The chain couples TRBV18 to TRBJ1-6, with unresolved D. Trimming stripped 0 bases from V and 8 bases from J, with 11 bases between. CDR1 and CDR2 (germline): KGHSH, LQKENI. CDR3 length: 15 residues. CDR3: CASSPPSFRDSPLHF. CDR3 coding DNA: TGTGCCAGCTCACCACCGTCTTTTAGAGATTCACCCCTCCACTTT.

V gene TRBV5-8 combines with J gene TRBJ2-1; the D is unclear. V gave up 4 bases and J gave up 2 bases, with 13 bases separating them. The germline CDR1 and CDR2 sequences are SGHTS and YDEGEE. The CDR3 covers 15 residues. This CDR3 is CASSPAGSPYNEQFF. The CDR3 nucleotides read TGTGCCAGCAGCCCCGCAGGATCCCCCTACAATGAGCAGTTCTTC.

The chain recombines TRBV24-1 with TRBJ1-6, with D possibly matching TRBD1 (6 bases). Trimming took 5 bases from V and 6 from J, leaving 13 bases between them. There are 15 residues in the CDR3. Germline V gene sequence: CDR1 KGHDR, CDR2 SFDVKD. The CDR3 DNA reads TGTGCCACCAGTGCCACGGACAGAACTAATTCACCCCTCCACTTT. Its protein product is CATSATDRTNSPLHF.

To note about this clone: Germline is not matched at one junction end, which may reflect a read error. The chain has TRBV10-3 and TRBJ1-2, with D unclear. This CDR3 has 12 amino acids. Germline loops: CDR1 ENHRY, CDR2 SYGVKD. Here the CDR3 reads CAIKGSEGSTSF. In DNA form, the CDR3 reads TGTGCCATCAAGGGATCGGAGGGATCGACTAGCTTC.

The V call is TRBV9, the J call TRBJ1-3, with 8 bases matching TRBD1. V was clipped by 0 bases and J by 0 bases; unmatched bases: 11. The CDR3 spans 19 residues. The germline CDR1 and CDR2 sequences are SGDLS and YYNGEE. The CDR3 DNA is TGTGCCAGCAGCGTAGGGATCGATAGGACAGGGAGCTCTGGAAACACCATATATTTT. It codes for CASSVGIDRTGSSGNTIYF. Using reference TRBV9 and TRBJ1-3 for the parts outside the CDR3, the full variable domain is DSGVTQTPKHLITATGQRVTLRCSPRSGDLSVYWYQQSLDQGLQFLIQYYNGEERAKGNILERFSAQQFPDLHSELNLSSLELGDSALYFCASSVGIDRTGSSGNTIYFGEGSWLTVV.

The J gene is TRBJ2-3, the V gene TRBV29-1; the match to TRBD2 covers 9 bases. Germline V gene lookup returns CDR1 SQVTM and CDR2 ANQGSEA. The length of the CDR3 is 12 residues. The V and J ends lost 6 bases and 8 bases, in that order; junction bases with no gene match: 6. The CDR3 DNA reads TGCAGCGTCAGTAGCGGGAGCGGTACGCAGTATTTT. As protein: CSVSSGSGTQYF.

This chain links TRBV15 with TRBJ2-1, with 10 bases identical to TRBD1. Germline assignment: CDR1 LNHNV and CDR2 YYDKDF (reference sequence). The CDR3 consists of 17 residues. J lost 7 bases, V lost 2 bases, and 11 bases had no gene match. CDR3 nucleotide sequence: TGTGCCACCAGCAGATCCCCGGGACAGGGGAACTCAAATGAGCAGTTCTTC. As protein: CATSRSPGQGNSNEQFF.